This is a list of T cell receptor beta chains from one sample in a study of metastatic and nonmetastatic thyroid tumors. TCRdb reprocessed the PCR reads using MiXCR. The sample records about 38,000 clones, around half being singletons. Sequencing used tumor tissue. The receptors originated from a male donor with papillary thyroid cancer or a benign thyroid nodule (not recorded which). Some clones in this sample may be carry-over from other donors' samples. The CDR3 runs from the conserved cysteine through the conserved F or W. The D gene is left open where the match is weak. The size entry is marked missing in some rows and otherwise reads once, few, many or a size class.

j_call: TRBJ2-5; v_call: TRBV7-2; clone_size: -; d_call: -; cdr3_nt: -; cdr3_aa: CASSLGWGRGTYF
j_call: TRBJ1-3; v_call: TRBV20-1; clone_size: once; d_call: TRBD1; cdr3_nt: TGCAGTGCTATGACAGGGGTTGGAAACACCATATATTTT; cdr3_aa: CSAMTGVGNTIYF
j_call: TRBJ2-7; v_call: TRBV20-1; clone_size: -; d_call: TRBD2; cdr3_nt: TGCAGTGTAACTAGCGGGGCCTCCTACGAGCAGTACTTC; cdr3_aa: CSVTSGASYEQYF
j_call: TRBJ2-7; v_call: TRBV19; clone_size: many; d_call: -; cdr3_nt: TGTGCAACCGACTGGGACCCAATCAGATTACCCTACGAGCAGTACTTC; cdr3_aa: CATDWDPIRLPYEQYF
j_call: TRBJ2-6; v_call: TRBV15; clone_size: few; d_call: -; cdr3_nt: TGTGCCACCAGCAGAGCCTTTTCCTCTGGGGCCAACGTCCTGACTTTC; cdr3_aa: CATSRAFSSGANVLTF
j_call: TRBJ1-2; v_call: TRBV5-1; clone_size: -; d_call: -; cdr3_nt: TGCGCCAGCAGCTCCATAGTCCCCGACAGGACTCGAGATGGCTACACCTTC; cdr3_aa: CASSSIVPDRTRDGYTF
j_call: TRBJ2-7; v_call: TRBV30; clone_size: -; d_call: TRBD1; cdr3_nt: TGTGCCTGGAGTGTACCCGCCAGGGGGCGATACGAGCAGTACTTC; cdr3_aa: CAWSVPARGRYEQYF
j_call: TRBJ1-2; v_call: TRBV11-2; clone_size: -; d_call: -; cdr3_nt: TGTGCCAGCATCCCCCTTGGGGGGTCCGGCTACACCTTC; cdr3_aa: CASIPLGGSGYTF
j_call: TRBJ2-1; v_call: TRBV11-3; clone_size: -; d_call: -; cdr3_nt: TGTGCCAGCAGCTTAAGGGGGCGGGGTTACAATGAGCAGTTCTTC; cdr3_aa: CASSLRGRGYNEQFF
j_call: TRBJ2-7; v_call: TRBV2; clone_size: few; d_call: -; cdr3_nt: TGTGCCAGCATCGGAAGGTTGGACTTCTCCTACGAGCAGTACTTC; cdr3_aa: CASIGRLDFSYEQYF
j_call: TRBJ2-3; v_call: TRBV5-1; clone_size: once; d_call: -; cdr3_nt: TGCGCCAGCAGCTCGACCTCAGGGTCAGATACGCAGTATTTT; cdr3_aa: CASSSTSGSDTQYF
j_call: TRBJ1-2; v_call: TRBV24-1; clone_size: few; d_call: TRBD1; cdr3_nt: TGTGCCACCAGTGATCCCAAGACAGGGCAAGGGTATGGCTACACCTTC; cdr3_aa: CATSDPKTGQGYGYTF
j_call: TRBJ2-7; v_call: TRBV20-1; clone_size: -; d_call: TRBD2; cdr3_nt: TGCAGTGCTAGAGGCAGCGGGGGCCTAACCTACGAGCAGTACTTC; cdr3_aa: CSARGSGGLTYEQYF
j_call: TRBJ1-2; v_call: TRBV5-6; clone_size: -; d_call: -; cdr3_nt: TGTGCCAGCAGCCGACCGACGTCCTATGGCTACACCTTC; cdr3_aa: CASSRPTSYGYTF